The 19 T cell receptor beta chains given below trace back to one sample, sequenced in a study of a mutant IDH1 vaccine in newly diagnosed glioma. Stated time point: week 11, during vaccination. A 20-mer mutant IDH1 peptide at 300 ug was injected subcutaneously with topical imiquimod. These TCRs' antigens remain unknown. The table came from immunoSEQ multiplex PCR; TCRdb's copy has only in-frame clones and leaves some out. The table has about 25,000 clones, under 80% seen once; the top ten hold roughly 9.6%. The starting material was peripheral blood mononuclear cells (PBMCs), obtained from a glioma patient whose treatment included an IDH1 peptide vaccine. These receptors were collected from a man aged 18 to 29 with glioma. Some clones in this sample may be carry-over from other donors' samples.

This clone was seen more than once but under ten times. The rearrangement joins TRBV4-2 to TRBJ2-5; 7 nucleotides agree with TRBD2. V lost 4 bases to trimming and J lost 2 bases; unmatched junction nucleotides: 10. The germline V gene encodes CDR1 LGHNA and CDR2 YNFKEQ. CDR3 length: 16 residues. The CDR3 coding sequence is TGTGCCAGCAGCCCCAGGCCACTAGCGAGTCAAGAGACCCAGTACTTC. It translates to CASSPRPLASQETQYF.

The CDR3 protein is CSAREYEQYF. The DNA of the CDR3 is TGCAGTGCTAGAGAATACGAGCAGTACTTC. The chain joins TRBV20-1 to TRBJ2-7; D unclear. The CDR3 has 10 amino acids. Germline CDR1 reads DFQATT; CDR2 reads SNEGSKA (reference sequence). The V end was cut by 0 bases, the J end by 4 bases, with 1 base between.

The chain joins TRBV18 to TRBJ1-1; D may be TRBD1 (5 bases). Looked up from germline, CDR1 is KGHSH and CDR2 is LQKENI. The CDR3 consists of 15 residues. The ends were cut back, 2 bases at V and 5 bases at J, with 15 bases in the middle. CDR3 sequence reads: CASSPVQGRYTEAFF. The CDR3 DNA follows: TGTGCCAGCTCACCAGTCCAGGGCAGGTATACTGAAGCTTTCTTT.

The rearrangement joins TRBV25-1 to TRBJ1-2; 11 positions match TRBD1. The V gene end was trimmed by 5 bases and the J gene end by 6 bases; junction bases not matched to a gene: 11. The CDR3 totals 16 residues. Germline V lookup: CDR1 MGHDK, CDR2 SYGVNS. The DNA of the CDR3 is TGTGCCAGCAGTTGGACAGGGGGCGCGATCTTCCATGGCTACACCTTC. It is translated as CASSWTGGAIFHGYTF.

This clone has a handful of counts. The CDR3 region has the DNA TGTGCCAGCAGTTACGGACAGGGACGATGGAACACTGAAGCTTTCTTT. This codes for CASSYGQGRWNTEAFF. The chain employs TRBV6-5 and TRBJ1-1, with 8 bases aligning to TRBD1. CDR3 length equals 16 residues. Trimming cost V 2 bases and J 1 base; bases outside gene matches: 6. Germline V lookup: CDR1 MNHEY, CDR2 SVGAGI.

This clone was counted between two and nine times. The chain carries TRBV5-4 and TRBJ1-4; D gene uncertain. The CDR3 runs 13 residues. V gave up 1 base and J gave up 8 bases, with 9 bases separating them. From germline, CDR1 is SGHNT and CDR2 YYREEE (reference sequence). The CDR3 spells CASSLRIGEKLFF. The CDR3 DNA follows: TGTGCCAGCAGCTTGCGTATAGGGGAAAAACTGTTTTTT. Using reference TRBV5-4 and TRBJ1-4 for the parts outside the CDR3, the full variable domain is ETGVTQSPTHLIKTRGQQVTLRCSSQSGHNTVSWYQQALGQGPQFIFQYYREEENGRGNFPPRFSGLQFPNYSSELNVNALELDDSALYLCASSLRIGEKLFFGSGTQLSVL.

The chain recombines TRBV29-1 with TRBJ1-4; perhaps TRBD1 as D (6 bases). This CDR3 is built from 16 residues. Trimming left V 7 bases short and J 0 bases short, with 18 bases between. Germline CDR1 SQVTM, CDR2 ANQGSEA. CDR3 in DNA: TGCAGCGCTGGAAGGGGGGCCTCCGCAACTAATGAAAAACTGTTTTTT. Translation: CSAGRGASATNEKLFF.

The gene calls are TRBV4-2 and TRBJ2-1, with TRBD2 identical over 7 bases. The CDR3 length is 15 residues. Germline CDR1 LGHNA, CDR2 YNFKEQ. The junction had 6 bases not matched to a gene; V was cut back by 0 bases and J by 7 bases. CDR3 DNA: TGTGCCAGCAGCCAAGATAGAGGACTAGGGAATGAGCAGTTCTTC. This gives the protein CASSQDRGLGNEQFF.

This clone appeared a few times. The chain's CDR3 is CASSRTENTEAFF. The CDR3 DNA is TGTGCCAGTAGTAGAACCGAGAACACTGAAGCTTTCTTT. The chain combines TRBV19 with TRBJ1-1; D remains ambiguous. The CDR3 totals 13 residues. The germline gives CDR1 LNHDA, CDR2 SQIVND (reference sequence). Trimming shortened V by 4 bases and J by 1 base, and 7 bases separated the two germline ends.

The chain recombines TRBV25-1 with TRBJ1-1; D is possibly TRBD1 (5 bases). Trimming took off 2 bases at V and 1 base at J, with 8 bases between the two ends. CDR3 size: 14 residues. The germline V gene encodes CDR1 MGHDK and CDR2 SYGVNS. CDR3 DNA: TGTGCCAGCAGTGAACGAGGGGCGAACACTGAAGCTTTCTTT. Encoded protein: CASSERGANTEAFF. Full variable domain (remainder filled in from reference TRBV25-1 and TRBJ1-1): EADIYQTPRYLVIGTGKKITLECSQTMGHDKMYWYQQDPGMELHLIHYSYGVNSTEKGDLSSESTVSRIRTEHFPLTLESARPSHTSQYLCASSERGANTEAFFGQGTRLTVV.

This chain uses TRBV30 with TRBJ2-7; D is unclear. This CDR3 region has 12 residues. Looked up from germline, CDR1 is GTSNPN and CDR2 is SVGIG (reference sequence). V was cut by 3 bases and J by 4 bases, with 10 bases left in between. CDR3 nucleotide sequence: TGTGCCTGGAGAAGAGAGAAGTACGAGCAGTACTTC. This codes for CAWRREKYEQYF.

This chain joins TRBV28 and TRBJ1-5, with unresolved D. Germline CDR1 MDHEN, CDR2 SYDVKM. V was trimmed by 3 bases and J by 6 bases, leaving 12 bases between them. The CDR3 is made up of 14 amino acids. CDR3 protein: CASSFDKAVQPQHF. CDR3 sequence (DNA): TGTGCCAGCAGTTTCGATAAAGCAGTTCAGCCCCAGCATTTT.

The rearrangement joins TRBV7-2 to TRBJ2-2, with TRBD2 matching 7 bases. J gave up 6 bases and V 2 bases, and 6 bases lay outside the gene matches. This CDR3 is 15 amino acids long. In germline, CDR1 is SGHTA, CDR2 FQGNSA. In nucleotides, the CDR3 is TGTGCCAGCAGCTTAAGATCGGCGGGGGCCGGGGAGCTGTTTTTT. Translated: CASSLRSAGAGELFF.

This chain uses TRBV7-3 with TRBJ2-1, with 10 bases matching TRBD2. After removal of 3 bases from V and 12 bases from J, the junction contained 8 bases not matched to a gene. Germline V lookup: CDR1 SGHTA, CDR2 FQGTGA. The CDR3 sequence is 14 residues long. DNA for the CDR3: TGTGCCAGCAGCTTGCCCTCTAGCGGGAGCGGGCAGTTCTTC. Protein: CASSLPSSGSGQFF.

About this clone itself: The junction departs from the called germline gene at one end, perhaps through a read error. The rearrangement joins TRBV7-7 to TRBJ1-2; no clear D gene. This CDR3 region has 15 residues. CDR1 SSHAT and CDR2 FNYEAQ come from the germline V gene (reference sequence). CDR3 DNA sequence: TGTGCTAGCACCAACCCGAGTGACTCTCAGTATGGCTACACCTTC. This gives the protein CASTNPSDSQYGYTF.

CDR3 in amino acids: CASSPREGSKTEAFF. The CDR3 nucleotides are TGTGCCAGCTCACCCCGTGAGGGCAGTAAAACTGAAGCTTTCTTT. The gene calls are TRBV18 and TRBJ1-1; D is unclear. The CDR3 sequence is 15 residues long. With 3 bases removed from V and 5 bases from J, the gap between germline ends came to 16 bases. Germline CDR1 is KGHSH and CDR2 is LQKENI.

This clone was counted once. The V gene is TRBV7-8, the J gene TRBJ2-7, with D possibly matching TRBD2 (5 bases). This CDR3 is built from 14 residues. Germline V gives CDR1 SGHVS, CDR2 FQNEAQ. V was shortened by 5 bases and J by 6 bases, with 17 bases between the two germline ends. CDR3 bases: TGTGCCAGCAGCAAGCGGAGGACTCCACGCGAGCAGTACTTC. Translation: CASSKRRTPREQYF.

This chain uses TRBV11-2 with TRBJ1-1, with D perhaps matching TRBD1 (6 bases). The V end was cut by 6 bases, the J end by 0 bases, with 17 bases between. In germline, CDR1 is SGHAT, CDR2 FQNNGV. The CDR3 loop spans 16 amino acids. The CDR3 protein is CASSSRGGSLNTEAFF. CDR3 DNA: TGTGCCAGCAGTTCACGCGGGGGCTCCCTGAACACTGAAGCTTTCTTT.

The CDR3 region is CASSQDRFRERTGRESYTF. The CDR3 DNA is TGCGCCAGCAGCCAAGATCGGTTTCGGGAGCGGACAGGTCGAGAAAGCTACACCTTC. This chain joins TRBV4-3 and TRBJ1-2; TRBD1 aligns across 7 bases. The CDR3 consists of 19 residues. Losses at the gene ends were 0 bases for V and 9 bases for J; bases not matched to a gene: 22. The germline gives CDR1 LGHNA, CDR2 YSLEER.